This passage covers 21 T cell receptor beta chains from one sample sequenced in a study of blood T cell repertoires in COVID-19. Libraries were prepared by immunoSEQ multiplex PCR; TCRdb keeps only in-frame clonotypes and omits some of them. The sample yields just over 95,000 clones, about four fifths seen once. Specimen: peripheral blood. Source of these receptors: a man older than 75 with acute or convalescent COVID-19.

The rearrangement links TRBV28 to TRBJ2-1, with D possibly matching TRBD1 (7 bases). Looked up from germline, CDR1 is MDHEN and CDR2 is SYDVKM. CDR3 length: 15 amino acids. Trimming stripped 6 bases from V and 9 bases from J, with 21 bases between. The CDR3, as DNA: TGTGCCAGCAGCTTCCCCGGGACCCAGGGGGGTGAGCAGTTCTTC. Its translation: CASSFPGTQGGEQFF.

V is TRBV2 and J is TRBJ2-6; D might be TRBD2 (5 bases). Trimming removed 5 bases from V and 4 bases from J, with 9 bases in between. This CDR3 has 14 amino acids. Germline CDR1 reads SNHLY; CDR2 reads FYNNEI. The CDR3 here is CASSLEAGANVLTF. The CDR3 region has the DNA TGTGCCAGCAGTCTGGAGGCCGGGGCCAACGTCCTGACTTTC.

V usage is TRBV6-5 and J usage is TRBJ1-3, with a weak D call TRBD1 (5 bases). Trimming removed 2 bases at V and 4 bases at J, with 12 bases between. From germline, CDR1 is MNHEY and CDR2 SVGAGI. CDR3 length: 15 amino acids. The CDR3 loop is CASSYGGASGNTIYF. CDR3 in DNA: TGTGCCAGCAGTTACGGTGGGGCGTCCGGAAACACCATATATTTT.

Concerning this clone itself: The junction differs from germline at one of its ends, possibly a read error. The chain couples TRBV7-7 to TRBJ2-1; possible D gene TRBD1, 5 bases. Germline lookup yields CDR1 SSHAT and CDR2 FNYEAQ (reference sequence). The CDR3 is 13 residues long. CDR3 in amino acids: CASSFDSVNEQFF. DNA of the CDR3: TGTGCTAGCAGCTTCGACAGCGTCAATGAGCAGTTCTTC.

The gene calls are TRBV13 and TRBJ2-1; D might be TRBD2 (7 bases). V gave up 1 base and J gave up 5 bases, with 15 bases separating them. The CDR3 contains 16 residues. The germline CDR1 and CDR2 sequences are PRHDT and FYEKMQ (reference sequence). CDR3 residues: CASSLVGGAGNNEQFF. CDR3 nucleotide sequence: TGTGCCAGCAGCTTAGTAGGGGGGGCCGGGAACAATGAGCAGTTCTTC.

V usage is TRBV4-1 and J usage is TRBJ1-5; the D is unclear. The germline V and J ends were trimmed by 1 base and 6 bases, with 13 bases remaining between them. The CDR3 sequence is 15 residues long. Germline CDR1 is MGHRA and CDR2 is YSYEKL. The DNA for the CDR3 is TGCGCCAGCAGCCAAGCCCGAGTTGGAGGTCAGCCCCAGCATTTT. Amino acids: CASSQARVGGQPQHF.

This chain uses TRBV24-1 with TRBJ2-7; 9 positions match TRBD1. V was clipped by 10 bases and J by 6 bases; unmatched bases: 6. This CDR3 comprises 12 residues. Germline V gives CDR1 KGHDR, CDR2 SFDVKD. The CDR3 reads CATGTGLGEQYF. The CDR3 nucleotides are TGTGCCACGGGGACAGGGCTGGGCGAGCAGTACTTC.

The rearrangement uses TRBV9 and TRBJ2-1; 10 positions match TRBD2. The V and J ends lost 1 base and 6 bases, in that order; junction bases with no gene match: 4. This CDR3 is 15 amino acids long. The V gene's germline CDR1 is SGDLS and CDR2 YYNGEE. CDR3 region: CASSVRASGSNEQFF. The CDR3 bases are TGTGCCAGCAGCGTAAGGGCTAGCGGGAGCAATGAGCAGTTCTTC.

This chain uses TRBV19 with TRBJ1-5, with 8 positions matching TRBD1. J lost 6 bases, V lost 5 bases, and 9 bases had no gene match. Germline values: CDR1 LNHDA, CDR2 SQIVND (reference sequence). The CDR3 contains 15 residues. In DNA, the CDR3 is TGTGCCAGTAGTCCCGATCAGGGGGCTGGTCAGCCCCAGCATTTT. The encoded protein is CASSPDQGAGQPQHF.

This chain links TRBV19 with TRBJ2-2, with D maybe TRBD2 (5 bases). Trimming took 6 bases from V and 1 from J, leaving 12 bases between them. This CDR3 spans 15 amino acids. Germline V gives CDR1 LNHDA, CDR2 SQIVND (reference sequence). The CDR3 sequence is CASRVQRLNTGELFF. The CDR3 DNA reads TGTGCCAGTAGGGTGCAGCGGCTGAACACCGGGGAGCTGTTTTTT.

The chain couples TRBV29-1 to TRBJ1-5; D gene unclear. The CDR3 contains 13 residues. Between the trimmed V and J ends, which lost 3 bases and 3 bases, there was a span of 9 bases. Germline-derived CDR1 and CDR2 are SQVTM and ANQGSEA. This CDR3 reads CSVEVATNQPQHF. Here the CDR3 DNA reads TGCAGCGTTGAGGTCGCTACCAATCAGCCCCAGCATTTT.

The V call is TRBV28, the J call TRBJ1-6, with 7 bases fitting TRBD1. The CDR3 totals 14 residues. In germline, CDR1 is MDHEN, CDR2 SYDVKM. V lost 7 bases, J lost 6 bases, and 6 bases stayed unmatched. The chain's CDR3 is CASTIDRANSPLHF. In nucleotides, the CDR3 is TGTGCCAGCACCATAGACAGGGCTAATTCACCCCTCCACTTT.

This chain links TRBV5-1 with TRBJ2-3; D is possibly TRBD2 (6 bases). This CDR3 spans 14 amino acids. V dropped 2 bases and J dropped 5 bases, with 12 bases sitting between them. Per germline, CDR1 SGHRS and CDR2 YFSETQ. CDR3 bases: TGCGCCAGCAGCTTATCCGGGACTGTAGATACGCAGTATTTT. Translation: CASSLSGTVDTQYF.

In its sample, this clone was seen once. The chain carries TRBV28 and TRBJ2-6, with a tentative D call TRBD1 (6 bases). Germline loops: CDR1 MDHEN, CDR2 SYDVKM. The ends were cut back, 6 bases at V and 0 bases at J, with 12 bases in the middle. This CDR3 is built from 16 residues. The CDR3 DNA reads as TGTGCCAGCAGACCGGGACAACGCTCTGGGGCCAACGTCCTGACTTTC. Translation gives CASRPGQRSGANVLTF.

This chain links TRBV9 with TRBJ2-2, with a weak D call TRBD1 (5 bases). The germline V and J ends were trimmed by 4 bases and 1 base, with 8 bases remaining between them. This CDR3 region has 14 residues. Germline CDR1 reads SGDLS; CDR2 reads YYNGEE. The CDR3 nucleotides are TGTGCCAGCAGCCGACAGCAGAACACCGGGGAGCTGTTTTTT. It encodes CASSRQQNTGELFF. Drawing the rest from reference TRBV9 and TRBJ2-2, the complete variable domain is DSGVTQTPKHLITATGQRVTLRCSPRSGDLSVYWYQQSLDQGLQFLIQYYNGEERAKGNILERFSAQQFPDLHSELNLSSLELGDSALYFCASSRQQNTGELFFGEGSRLTVL.

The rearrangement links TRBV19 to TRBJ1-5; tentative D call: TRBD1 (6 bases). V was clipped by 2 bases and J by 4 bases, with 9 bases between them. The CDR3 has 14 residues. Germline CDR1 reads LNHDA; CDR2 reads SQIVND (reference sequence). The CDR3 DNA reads TGTGCCAGTAGTATACAAGGGGGTAATCAGCCCCAGCATTTT. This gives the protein CASSIQGGNQPQHF.

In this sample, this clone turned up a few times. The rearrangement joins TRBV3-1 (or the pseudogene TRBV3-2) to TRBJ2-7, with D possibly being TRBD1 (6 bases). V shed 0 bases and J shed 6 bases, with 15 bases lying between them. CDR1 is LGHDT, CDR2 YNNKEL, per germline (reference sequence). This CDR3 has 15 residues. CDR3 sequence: CASSQDRTEDCEQYF. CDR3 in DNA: TGTGCCAGCAGCCAAGATCGGACAGAGGACTGCGAGCAGTACTTC.

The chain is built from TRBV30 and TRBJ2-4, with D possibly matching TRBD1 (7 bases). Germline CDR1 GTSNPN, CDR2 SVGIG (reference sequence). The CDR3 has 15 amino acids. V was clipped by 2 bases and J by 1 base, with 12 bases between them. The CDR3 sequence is CAWSRAGGAKNIQYF. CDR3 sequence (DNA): TGTGCCTGGAGTCGAGCAGGGGGGGCCAAAAACATTCAGTACTTC.

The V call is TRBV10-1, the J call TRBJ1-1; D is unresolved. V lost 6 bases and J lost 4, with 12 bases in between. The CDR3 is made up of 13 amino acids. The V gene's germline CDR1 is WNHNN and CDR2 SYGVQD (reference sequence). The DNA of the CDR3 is TGCGCCAGCAGCGAAACAGTGGGCACTGAAGCTTTCTTT. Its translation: CASSETVGTEAFF.

The CDR3 loop reads CASSPRTSGRQTQYF. The CDR3, as DNA: TGTGCCAGCAGCCCAAGGACTAGCGGGAGACAGACCCAGTACTTC. The chain recombines TRBV7-2 with TRBJ2-5, with TRBD2 matching 13 bases. The germline gives CDR1 SGHTA, CDR2 FQGNSA. The CDR3 runs to 15 residues. Losses at the gene ends were 5 bases for V and 6 bases for J; bases not matched to a gene: 6.

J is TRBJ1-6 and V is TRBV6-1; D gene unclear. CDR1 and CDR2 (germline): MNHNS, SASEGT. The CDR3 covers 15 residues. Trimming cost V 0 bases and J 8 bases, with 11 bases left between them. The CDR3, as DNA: TGTGCCAGCAGTGAAGCAGCGTACAACTATTCACCCCTCCACTTT. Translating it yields CASSEAAYNYSPLHF.